Below are 30 T cell receptor beta chains sequenced from a single sample in a study of T-cell reconstitution after alpha-beta-depleted transplantation in children. Unique molecular identifiers featured in how the TCRbeta library was prepared. TCRdb re-called the PCR reads through MiXCR, storing one row per CDR3 protein. The sample has about 610,000 distinct CDR3 sequences; roughly a tenth are singletons. The material was PBMCs from the stem cell graft donor, obtained from the stem cell graft. The receptors originated from a human donor who donated a stem cell graft to a child with acute myeloid leukemia.

There are a few counts of this clonotype. This chain connects TRBV20-1 to TRBJ2-2, with 8 bases aligning to TRBD2. The CDR3 is made up of 14 amino acids. Germline values: CDR1 DFQATT, CDR2 SNEGSKA (reference sequence). V dropped 3 bases and J dropped 7; count of bases not matched to a gene: 7. The CDR3 DNA reads TGCAGTGCTAGGTCGGGAGGGCCCGGCGGGGAGCTGTTTTTT. Encoded protein: CSARSGGPGGELFF.

This clonotype has ten or more counts. The V gene is TRBV28, the J gene TRBJ2-7, with no clear D. Trimming shortened V by 3 bases and J by 5 bases, and 17 bases separated the two germline ends. Germline lookup yields CDR1 MDHEN and CDR2 SYDVKM. The CDR3 is made up of 15 amino acids. CDR3 DNA sequence: TGTGCCAGCAGTTTGGGAAGGGCTTCCTTCCACGAGCAGTACTTC. Translation: CASSLGRASFHEQYF.

The chain joins TRBV7-3 to TRBJ1-2, with no clear D. Trimming pared 6 bases from V and 7 bases from J, leaving 18 bases between. This CDR3 comprises 14 residues. Germline CDR1 is SGHTA and CDR2 is FQGTGA. The CDR3: CASSASGSLGGYTF. As DNA, the CDR3 is TGTGCCAGCAGTGCATCCGGGTCCTTGGGTGGCTACACCTTC.

This chain links TRBV28 with TRBJ2-3, with 7 bases fitting TRBD2. Germline V gene data show CDR1 as MDHEN and CDR2 as SYDVKM. The CDR3 loop spans 15 amino acids. V lost 8 bases, J lost 6 bases, and 14 bases stayed unmatched. The CDR3 loop reads CASLGWGGSSDTQYF. CDR3 DNA: TGTGCCAGCCTGGGATGGGGCGGGAGCTCCGATACGCAGTATTTT.

This clonotype turned up a few times. The J gene is TRBJ1-3, the V gene TRBV9, with 12 bases identical to TRBD1. The CDR3 length is 16 residues. Per the germline V gene, CDR1 is SGDLS and CDR2 is YYNGEE. Unmatched junction bases numbered 3, after V lost 3 bases and J lost 2 bases. In DNA, the CDR3 is TGTGCCAGCAGCGCCCGGGACAGGGGGCCTGGAAACACCATATATTTT. It is translated as CASSARDRGPGNTIYF.

This clonotype appeared many times. The J gene is TRBJ2-3, the V gene TRBV7-6, with 12 bases that match TRBD2. The CDR3 contains 15 residues. The V gene's germline CDR1 is SGHVS and CDR2 FNYEAQ. Trimming at V came to 5 bases and at J to 4 bases, leaving 4 bases not matched to a gene. The CDR3 region is CASSLTSGSADTQYF. The CDR3 bases are TGTGCCAGCAGCCTGACTAGCGGGAGTGCAGATACGCAGTATTTT. Complete variable domain (other parts from reference TRBV7-6 and TRBJ2-3): GAGVSQSPRYKVTKRGQDVALRCDPISGHVSLYWYRQALGQGPEFLTYFNYEAQQDKSGLPNDRFSAERPEGSISTLTIQRTEQRDSAMYRCASSLTSGSADTQYFGPGTRLTVL.

This clonotype showed up many times. The chain uses TRBV28 and TRBJ1-2, with D uncertain. Germline V gives CDR1 MDHEN, CDR2 SYDVKM. The CDR3 sequence is 11 residues long. V was cut by 1 base and J by 7 bases, with 4 bases left in between. The CDR3 region has the DNA TGTGCCAGCAGTTTATCCGGTGGCTACACCTTC. This sequence encodes CASSLSGGYTF.

This clonotype showed up just a few times. The CDR3 sequence is CASSPATSGIGTQYF. CDR3 sequence (DNA): TGTGCCAGCTCACCTGCGACTAGCGGGATCGGTACGCAGTATTTT. The rearrangement uses TRBV18 and TRBJ2-3; 11 bases are a match to TRBD2. The CDR3 is 15 amino acids. Germline V gene lookup returns CDR1 KGHSH and CDR2 LQKENI. V trimming: 3 bases; J trimming: 8 bases; junction bases outside the gene matches: 7.

This clonotype was picked up many times. The chain has TRBV4-2 and TRBJ1-5; TRBD1 matches at 10 bases. This CDR3 has 16 amino acids. The V and J ends lost 0 bases and 2 bases, in that order; junction bases with no gene match: 1. The germline V gene encodes CDR1 LGHNA and CDR2 YNFKEQ. For the CDR3, the DNA is TGTGCCAGCAGCCAAGAGACAGGGGGCGGCAATCAGCCCCAGCATTTT. Translation gives CASSQETGGGNQPQHF.

This clonotype showed up just a few times. The V and J genes are TRBV11-1 and TRBJ1-1, with 8 bases lining up with TRBD1. The trim removed 4 bases at V and 5 bases at J, leaving 6 bases unmatched. Germline V gene lookup returns CDR1 SGHAT and CDR2 FQDESV (reference sequence). The CDR3 runs to 14 residues. For the CDR3, the DNA is TGTGCCAGCAGCTACGGACAGGGTAGGACTGAAGCTTTCTTT. Translating it yields CASSYGQGRTEAFF.

Ten or more counts support this clonotype. This chain connects TRBV12-3 or TRBV12-4 to TRBJ2-1; a possible D gene is TRBD2 (6 bases). V was cut by 6 bases and J by 4 bases, with 16 bases left in between. There are 15 residues in the CDR3. CDR3 DNA sequence: TGTGCCAGCAGCGGCCAGGAGCGGGCATACAATGAGCAGTTCTTC. Translated, it gives CASSGQERAYNEQFF.

The chain couples TRBV7-9 to TRBJ1-1; D ambiguous. This CDR3 contains 11 residues. Germline V gene lookup returns CDR1 SEHNR and CDR2 FQNEAQ (reference sequence). V lost 6 bases to trimming and J lost 11 bases, with 13 bases between them. DNA of the CDR3: TGTGCCAGCAGGTCCGCAATGCGGGCTTTCTTT. It translates to CASRSAMRAFF.

This chain links TRBV6-2 or TRBV6-3 with TRBJ2-7; TRBD2 aligns across 8 bases. V lost 8 bases to trimming and J lost 3 bases; unmatched junction nucleotides: 9. Germline V lookup: CDR1 MNHEY, CDR2 SVGEGT. CDR3 length: 14 amino acids. CDR3 amino acids: CASQLVGGGYEQYF. The DNA for the CDR3 is TGTGCCAGCCAACTCGTCGGGGGGGGCTACGAGCAGTACTTC.

This clonotype appeared many times. The chain employs TRBV20-1 and TRBJ2-2; D tentatively reads TRBD1 or TRBD2 (7 bases each). Germline CDR1 and CDR2: DFQATT and SNEGSKA (reference sequence). CDR3 length: 16 residues. Trimming took 0 bases from V and 4 from J, leaving 15 bases between them. The DNA for the CDR3 is TGCAGTGCTAGAGATTTTCAGGGGGGGTCCACCGGGGAGCTGTTTTTT. Translated, it gives CSARDFQGGSTGELFF.

This chain links TRBV5-1 with TRBJ2-1; D uncertain. Trimming left V 0 bases short and J 6 bases short, with 10 bases between. The CDR3 has 14 residues. CDR1 is SGHRS and CDR2 is YFSETQ in the germline V gene. For the CDR3, the DNA is TGCGCCAGCAGCTTGGGGTCCTCCGTCAATGAGCAGTTCTTC. Translated, it gives CASSLGSSVNEQFF.

The CDR3 reads CASSLGGDWGMAYEQYF. In nucleotides, the CDR3 is TGTGCCAGCAGCTTAGGAGGGGATTGGGGAATGGCCTACGAGCAGTACTTC. This chain links TRBV7-6 with TRBJ2-7; D is possibly TRBD1 or TRBD2 (5 bases each). CDR1 is SGHVS and CDR2 is FNYEAQ in the germline V gene. The CDR3 loop spans 17 amino acids. V lost 1 base and J lost 2, with 18 bases in between. The full variable domain, rest sourced from reference TRBV7-6 and TRBJ2-7, is GAGVSQSPRYKVTKRGQDVALRCDPISGHVSLYWYRQALGQGPEFLTYFNYEAQQDKSGLPNDRFSAERPEGSISTLTIQRTEQRDSAMYRCASSLGGDWGMAYEQYFGPGTRLTVT.

This clonotype was counted a few times. The chain links TRBV20-1 to TRBJ1-1; possible D gene TRBD1, 6 bases. Trimming removed 4 bases at V and 6 bases at J, with 15 bases between. The length of the CDR3 is 13 residues. Germline V gene data show CDR1 as DFQATT and CDR2 as SNEGSKA (reference sequence). CDR3 sequence: CSAITGKRAEAFF. CDR3 sequence (DNA): TGCAGTGCTATAACAGGGAAGAGAGCTGAAGCTTTCTTT.

In this sample, this clonotype turned up many times. The V gene is TRBV30, the J gene TRBJ1-1; D is unclear. Germline-derived CDR1 and CDR2 are GTSNPN and SVGIG (reference sequence). V lost 3 bases and J lost 0, with 8 bases in between. The CDR3 is 13 amino acids. CDR3 protein: CAWRGGMNTEAFF. CDR3 bases: TGTGCCTGGAGGGGAGGGATGAACACTGAAGCTTTCTTT.

Many counts were recorded for this clonotype. The chain is built from TRBV29-1 and TRBJ2-3; TRBD2 matches at 11 bases. Looked up from germline, CDR1 is SQVTM and CDR2 is ANQGSEA. The CDR3 has 15 residues. J was trimmed by 5 bases and V by 7 bases; bases with no gene match: 11. The CDR3 DNA reads as TGCAGCGGAACCCTACTAGCGGGAGTCAAAGATACGCAGTATTTT. Protein: CSGTLLAGVKDTQYF.

This clonotype was counted many times. This sequence joins TRBV14 and TRBJ2-3, with 9 positions matching TRBD2. CDR3 length equals 15 residues. The junction had 7 bases not matched to a gene; V was cut back by 2 bases and J by 7 bases. From germline, CDR1 is SGHDN and CDR2 FVKESK. CDR3 DNA: TGTGCCAGCAGCCAACCGGGACTAGCTTTCCATACGCAGTATTTT. Protein sequence: CASSQPGLAFHTQYF.

This clonotype was seen at least ten times. The V gene is TRBV19, the J gene TRBJ2-2; TRBD2 aligns across 7 bases. Trimming at V came to 5 bases and at J to 6 bases, leaving 18 bases not matched to a gene. This CDR3 is 18 amino acids long. Germline V gene lookup returns CDR1 LNHDA and CDR2 SQIVND (reference sequence). The CDR3 DNA reads as TGTGCCAGTAGTCGATTTGTAGGTGGACTAGATGGTCCCGGGGAGCTGTTTTTT. Its translation is CASSRFVGGLDGPGELFF. The whole variable domain, filled in from reference TRBV19 and TRBJ2-2, reads DGGITQSPKYLFRKEGQNVTLSCEQNLNHDAMYWYRQDPGQGLRLIYYSQIVNDFQKGDIAEGYSVSREKKESFPLTVTSAQKNPTAFYLCASSRFVGGLDGPGELFFGEGSRLTVL.

This clonotype was recorded at least ten times. The chain is built from TRBV20-1 and TRBJ1-5, with D hard to call. Germline CDR1 DFQATT, CDR2 SNEGSKA (reference sequence). This CDR3 is 15 amino acids long. Trimming pared 0 bases from V and 0 bases from J, leaving 9 bases between. CDR3: CSARDHIYSNQPQHF. In nucleotides, the CDR3 is TGCAGTGCTAGAGATCACATTTATAGCAATCAGCCCCAGCATTTT.

The genes are TRBV5-1 and TRBJ2-1; 12 bases are a match to TRBD1. CDR3 length: 15 amino acids. CDR1 is SGHRS, CDR2 YFSETQ, per germline. V was clipped by 3 bases and J by 5 bases; unmatched bases: 3. Here the CDR3 reads CASSSGTGGHNEQFF. CDR3 DNA: TGCGCCAGCAGCTCCGGGACAGGGGGCCACAATGAGCAGTTCTTC.

The V gene is TRBV29-1, the J gene TRBJ2-1, with D perhaps assigned TRBD1 or TRBD2 (5 bases each). There are 13 residues in the CDR3. The V end lost 4 bases, the J end lost 7 bases, and 14 bases lay between the germline ends. CDR1 and CDR2 from the germline V gene are SQVTM and ANQGSEA. The CDR3 spells CSVVSGTNNEQFF. In DNA, the CDR3 is TGCAGCGTTGTCTCCGGGACCAATAATGAGCAGTTCTTC.

This clonotype has a handful of counts. The chain employs TRBV20-1 and TRBJ1-4, with D maybe TRBD1 (5 bases). The CDR3 sequence is 13 residues long. From germline, CDR1 is DFQATT and CDR2 SNEGSKA (reference sequence). Between the trimmed V and J ends, which lost 3 bases and 4 bases, there was a span of 9 bases. The CDR3 here is CSARGGGNEKLFF. The CDR3 DNA sequence: TGCAGTGCTAGGGGGGGGGGTAATGAAAAACTGTTTTTT.

This clonotype was seen only a few times. V and J are TRBV5-1 and TRBJ2-1, with D perhaps TRBD1 (5 bases). The CDR3 runs to 14 residues. V dropped 2 bases and J dropped 7 bases, with 13 bases sitting between them. CDR1 is SGHRS, CDR2 YFSETQ, per germline. Here the CDR3 reads CASSFLRDSNEQFF. In DNA, the CDR3 is TGCGCCAGCAGCTTCTTACGCGACAGTAATGAGCAGTTCTTC.

The V call is TRBV18, the J call TRBJ2-7, with D unclear. Germline CDR1 and CDR2: KGHSH and LQKENI. Trimming shortened V by 3 bases and J by 5 bases, and 8 bases separated the two germline ends. There are 12 residues in the CDR3. CDR3 DNA: TGTGCCAGCTCACCCTATCGGGACGAGCAGTACTTC. Translating it yields CASSPYRDEQYF.

CDR3 protein: CAWRGTSGISSYNEQFF. The CDR3 coding sequence is TGTGCCTGGAGGGGGACTAGCGGGATCAGCTCCTACAATGAGCAGTTCTTC. This chain joins TRBV30 and TRBJ2-1; 13 positions agree with TRBD2. Germline CDR1 and CDR2: GTSNPN and SVGIG (reference sequence). The CDR3 has 17 amino acids. The trim removed 3 bases at V and 0 bases at J, leaving 5 bases unmatched.

The chain uses TRBV14 and TRBJ1-6; 7 positions agree with TRBD1. V lost 5 bases and J lost 16; bases outside the gene matches: 8. CDR3 length: 12 residues. CDR1 SGHDN and CDR2 FVKESK come from the germline V gene. The chain's CDR3 is CASSAYGTALHF. The CDR3 DNA reads TGTGCCAGCAGCGCATACGGGACAGCGCTCCACTTT.

This clonotype was seen a few times. The chain links TRBV18 to TRBJ2-1; no firm D call. This CDR3 region has 14 residues. The ends were cut back, 0 bases at V and 5 bases at J, with 8 bases in the middle. Germline V gene lookup returns CDR1 KGHSH and CDR2 LQKENI. CDR3 region: CASSPPAGNNEQFF. CDR3 DNA sequence: TGTGCCAGCTCACCACCGGCCGGAAACAATGAGCAGTTCTTC.